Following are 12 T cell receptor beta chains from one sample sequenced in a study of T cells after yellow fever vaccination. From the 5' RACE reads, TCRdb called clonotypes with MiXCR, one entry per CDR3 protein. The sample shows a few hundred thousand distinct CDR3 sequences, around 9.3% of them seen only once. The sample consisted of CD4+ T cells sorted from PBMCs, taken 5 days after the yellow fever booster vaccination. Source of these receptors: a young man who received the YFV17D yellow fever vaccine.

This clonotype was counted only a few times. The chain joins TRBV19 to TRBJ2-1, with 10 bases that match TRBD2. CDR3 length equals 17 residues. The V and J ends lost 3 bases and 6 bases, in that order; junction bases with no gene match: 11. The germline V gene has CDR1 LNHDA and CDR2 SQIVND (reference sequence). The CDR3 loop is CASSISMGTSVRNEQFF. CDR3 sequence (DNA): TGTGCCAGTAGTATCAGTATGGGGACTAGCGTCCGCAATGAGCAGTTCTTC.

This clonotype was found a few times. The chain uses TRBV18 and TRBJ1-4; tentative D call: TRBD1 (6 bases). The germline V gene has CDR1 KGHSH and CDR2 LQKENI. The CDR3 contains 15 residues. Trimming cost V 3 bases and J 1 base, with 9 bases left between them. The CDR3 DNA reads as TGTGCCAGCTCACCCCGGACAGTAACTAATGAAAAACTGTTTTTT. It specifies CASSPRTVTNEKLFF.

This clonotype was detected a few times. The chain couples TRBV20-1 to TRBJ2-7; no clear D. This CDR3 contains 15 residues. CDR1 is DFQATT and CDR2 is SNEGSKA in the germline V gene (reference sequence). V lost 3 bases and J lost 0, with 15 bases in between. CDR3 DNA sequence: TGCAGTGCTAGTGGAGTGCGACTGAGCTCCTACGAGCAGTACTTC. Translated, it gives CSASGVRLSSYEQYF.

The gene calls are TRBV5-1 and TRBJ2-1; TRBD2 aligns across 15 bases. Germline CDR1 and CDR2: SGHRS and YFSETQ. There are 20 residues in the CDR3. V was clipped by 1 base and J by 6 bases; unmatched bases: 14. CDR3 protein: CASSLSASGTSGGSSNEQFF. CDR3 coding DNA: TGCGCCAGCAGCTTGTCAGCCTCCGGGACTAGCGGGGGGTCTTCCAATGAGCAGTTCTTC.

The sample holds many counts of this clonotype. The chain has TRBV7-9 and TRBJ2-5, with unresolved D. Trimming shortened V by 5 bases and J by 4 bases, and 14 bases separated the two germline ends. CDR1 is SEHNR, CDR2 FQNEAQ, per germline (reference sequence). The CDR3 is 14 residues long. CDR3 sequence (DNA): TGTGCCAGCAGCCTAGTAGCCTCTGGAGAGACCCAGTACTTC. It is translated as CASSLVASGETQYF.

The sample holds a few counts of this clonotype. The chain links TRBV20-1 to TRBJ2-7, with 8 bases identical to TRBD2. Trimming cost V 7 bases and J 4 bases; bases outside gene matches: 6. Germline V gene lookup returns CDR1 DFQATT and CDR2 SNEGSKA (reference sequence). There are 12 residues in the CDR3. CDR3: CSVPGGGYEQYF. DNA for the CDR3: TGCAGTGTTCCCGGGGGGGGGTACGAGCAGTACTTC.

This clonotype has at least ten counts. Here the CDR3 reads CASSPWTAYEQYF. CDR3 sequence (DNA): TGTGCCAGCAGCCCCTGGACAGCCTACGAGCAGTACTTC. The V and J genes are TRBV12-3 or TRBV12-4 and TRBJ2-7, with D perhaps matching TRBD1 (6 bases). The germline V and J ends were trimmed by 6 bases and 2 bases, with 11 bases remaining between them. This CDR3 spans 13 amino acids.

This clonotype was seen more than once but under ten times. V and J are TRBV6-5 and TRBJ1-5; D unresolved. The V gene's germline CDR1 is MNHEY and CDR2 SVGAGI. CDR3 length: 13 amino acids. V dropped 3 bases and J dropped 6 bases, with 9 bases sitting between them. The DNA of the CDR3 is TGTGCCAGCAGTTATGTCGTTGTTCAGCCCCAGCATTTT. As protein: CASSYVVVQPQHF.

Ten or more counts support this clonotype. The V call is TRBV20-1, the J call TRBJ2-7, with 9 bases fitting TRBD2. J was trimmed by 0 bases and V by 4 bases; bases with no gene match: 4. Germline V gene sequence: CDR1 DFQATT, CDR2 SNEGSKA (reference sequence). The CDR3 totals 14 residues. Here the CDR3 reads CSATLTSGSYEQYF. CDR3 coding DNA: TGCAGTGCTACGCTGACTAGCGGCTCCTACGAGCAGTACTTC.

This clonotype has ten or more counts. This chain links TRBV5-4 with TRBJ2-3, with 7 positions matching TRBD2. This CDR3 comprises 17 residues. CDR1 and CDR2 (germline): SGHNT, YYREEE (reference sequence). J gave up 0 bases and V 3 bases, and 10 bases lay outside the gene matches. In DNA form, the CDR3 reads TGTGCCAGCAGCTCCCCCAGCGGGGTGACTAGCACAGATACGCAGTATTTT. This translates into CASSSPSGVTSTDTQYF.

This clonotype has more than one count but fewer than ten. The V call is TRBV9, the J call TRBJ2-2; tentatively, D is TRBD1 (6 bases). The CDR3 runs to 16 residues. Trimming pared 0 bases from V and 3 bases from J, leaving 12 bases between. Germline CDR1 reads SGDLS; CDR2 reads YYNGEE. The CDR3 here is CASSVASGEDTGELFF. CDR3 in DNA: TGTGCCAGCAGCGTAGCGTCAGGGGAAGACACCGGGGAGCTGTTTTTT.

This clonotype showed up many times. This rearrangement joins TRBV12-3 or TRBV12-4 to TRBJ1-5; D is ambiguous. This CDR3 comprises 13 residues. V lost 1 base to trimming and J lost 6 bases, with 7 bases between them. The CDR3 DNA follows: TGTGCCAGCAGTTTAGAGCGGGGTCAGCCCCAGCATTTT. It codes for CASSLERGQPQHF.